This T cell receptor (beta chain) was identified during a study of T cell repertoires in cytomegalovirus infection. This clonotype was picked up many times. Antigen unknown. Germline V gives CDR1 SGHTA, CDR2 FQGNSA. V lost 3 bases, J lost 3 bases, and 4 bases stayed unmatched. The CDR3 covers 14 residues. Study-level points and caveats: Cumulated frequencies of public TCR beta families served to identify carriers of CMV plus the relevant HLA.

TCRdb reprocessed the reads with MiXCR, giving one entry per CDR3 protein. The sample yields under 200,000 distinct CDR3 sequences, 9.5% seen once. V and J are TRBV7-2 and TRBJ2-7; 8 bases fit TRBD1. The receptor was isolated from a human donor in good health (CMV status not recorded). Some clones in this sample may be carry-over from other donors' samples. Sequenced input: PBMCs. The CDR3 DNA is TGTGCCAGCAGCTTTGGACAGGGCGGCTACGAGCAGTACTTC. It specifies CASSFGQGGYEQYF.